What follows are 13 T cell receptor beta chains derived from one specimen sequenced in a study of shared clonotypes between healthy human individuals. The assay was immunoSEQ multiplex PCR, and TCRdb's table has in-frame clones only and misses some. The sample records some 2,100,000 clones, 90% to 96% being singletons. The sequenced material came from naive CD4+ T cells sorted from blood. This sample's subset: CD45RA+ positively selected. The receptors derive from a young man in good health.

The chain joins TRBV6-6 to TRBJ1-2, with a weak D call TRBD1 (6 bases). Trimming took 4 bases from V and 1 from J, leaving 7 bases between them. The germline CDR1 and CDR2 sequences are MNHNY and SVGAGI (reference sequence). The CDR3 has 13 amino acids. CDR3 in amino acids: CASSSDSNYGYTF. CDR3 nucleotide sequence: TGTGCCAGCAGTTCGGACAGTAACTATGGCTACACCTTC.

The chain joins TRBV6-1 to TRBJ2-2, with D uncertain. Looked up from germline, CDR1 is MNHNS and CDR2 is SASEGT. Trimming removed 3 bases from V and 3 bases from J, with 8 bases in between. This CDR3 region has 14 residues. The CDR3 sequence is CASSDRVYTGELFF. The CDR3 DNA sequence: TGTGCCAGCAGTGATAGGGTGTACACCGGGGAGCTGTTTTTT.

The chain couples TRBV6-1 to TRBJ2-1; 8 positions match TRBD1. This CDR3 is 15 amino acids long. J was trimmed by 4 bases and V by 6 bases; bases with no gene match: 8. Germline V gene sequence: CDR1 MNHNS, CDR2 SASEGT. DNA of the CDR3: TGTGCCAGCAGCGGACAGGGTCTGGGTTACAATGAGCAGTTCTTC. Its protein product is CASSGQGLGYNEQFF.

CDR3 nucleotides: TGTGCCAGCTCACCGACAGGGTGGAACGAGCAGTACTTC. Translated: CASSPTGWNEQYF. The chain links TRBV18 to TRBJ2-7, with 7 nucleotides matching TRBD1. The CDR3 runs 13 residues. Per the germline V gene, CDR1 is KGHSH and CDR2 is LQKENI. V trimming: 3 bases; J trimming: 5 bases; junction bases outside the gene matches: 4.

V is TRBV30 and J is TRBJ1-1, with D unclear. From germline, CDR1 is GTSNPN and CDR2 SVGIG (reference sequence). V was cut by 2 bases and J by 1 base, with 20 bases left in between. The CDR3 is 17 residues long. The CDR3 is CAWSPPRVGARNTEAFF. The CDR3 region has the DNA TGTGCCTGGAGTCCCCCTCGGGTAGGCGCAAGGAACACTGAAGCTTTCTTT.

The chain carries TRBV19 and TRBJ1-5; no firm D call. This CDR3 comprises 14 residues. CDR1 and CDR2 (germline): LNHDA, SQIVND (reference sequence). V was cut by 6 bases and J by 2 bases, with 11 bases left in between. In DNA, the CDR3 is TGTGCCAGTAGCGCATCTTGGGGCAATCAGCCCCAGCATTTT. Its translation: CASSASWGNQPQHF.

This chain connects TRBV5-1 to TRBJ1-2; D might be TRBD1 (6 bases). The CDR3 contains 15 residues. Trimming removed 5 bases at V and 1 base at J, with 15 bases between. CDR1 is SGHRS, CDR2 YFSETQ, per germline. The DNA of the CDR3 is TGCGCCAGCAGGGACTCGGGGGCCTTTAACTATGGCTACACCTTC. Protein sequence: CASRDSGAFNYGYTF. Full variable domain (missing parts from reference TRBV5-1 and TRBJ1-2): KAGVTQTPRYLIKTRGQQVTLSCSPISGHRSVSWYQQTPGQGLQFLFEYFSETQRNKGNFPGRFSGRQFSNSRSEMNVSTLELGDSALYLCASRDSGAFNYGYTFGSGTRLTVV.

The chain is built from TRBV19 and TRBJ2-3; either TRBD1 or TRBD2 may fit D (5 bases each). Germline loops: CDR1 LNHDA, CDR2 SQIVND (reference sequence). The CDR3 contains 15 residues. The V end lost 6 bases, the J end lost 3 bases, and 16 bases lay between the germline ends. CDR3 in amino acids: CASSRGQGVTDTQYF. The CDR3 nucleotides are TGTGCCAGTAGCCGGGGCCAGGGAGTAACAGATACGCAGTATTTT.

The V and J genes are TRBV7-2 and TRBJ1-4; a weak D match, TRBD1 (6 bases). Trimming pared 1 base from V and 3 bases from J, leaving 18 bases between. The V gene's germline CDR1 is SGHTA and CDR2 FQGNSA. This CDR3 contains 18 residues. The CDR3 loop reads CASSLVGVSWGPNEKLFF. The CDR3 DNA reads TGTGCCAGCAGCTTAGTTGGGGTCTCCTGGGGGCCTAATGAAAAACTGTTTTTT.

The V call is TRBV7-2, the J call TRBJ1-1, with a possible D match to TRBD1 (5 bases). The CDR3 loop spans 13 amino acids. Trimming cost V 6 bases and J 4 bases, with 12 bases left between them. Germline V gene data show CDR1 as SGHTA and CDR2 as FQGNSA. The CDR3 nucleotides are TGTGCCAGCAGATTTTGGGACGGCACTGAAGCTTTCTTT. Protein product: CASRFWDGTEAFF.

The rearrangement links TRBV11-2 to TRBJ1-5; D gene unclear. The CDR3 length is 16 residues. V lost 0 bases to trimming and J lost 2 bases, with 11 bases between them. Per the germline V gene, CDR1 is SGHAT and CDR2 is FQNNGV. CDR3 in amino acids: CASSLDTGRGNQPQHF. The CDR3 nucleotides are TGTGCCAGCAGCTTAGATACGGGGAGGGGCAATCAGCCCCAGCATTTT.

The gene calls are TRBV18 and TRBJ2-3; a possible D gene is TRBD2 (5 bases). V shed 6 bases and J shed 0 bases, with 13 bases lying between them. There are 15 residues in the CDR3. Germline V lookup: CDR1 KGHSH, CDR2 LQKENI. In DNA, the CDR3 is TGTGCCAGCTCCCAGACCAGGACTAGCACAGATACGCAGTATTTT. Its translation is CASSQTRTSTDTQYF.

About this clone itself: The sample contains more than one DNA sequence encoding this CDR3. The chain carries TRBV7-3 and TRBJ2-2, with a tentative D call TRBD1 (6 bases). Germline V CDR1 and CDR2: SGHTA, FQGTGA. The germline V and J ends were trimmed by 3 bases and 8 bases, with 7 bases remaining between them. This CDR3 contains 12 residues. CDR3 in amino acids: CASSLDRGELFF. In DNA form, the CDR3 reads TGTGCCAGCAGCTTGGACAGAGGGGAGCTGTTTTTT.